The 29 T cell receptor beta chains in this list originate from one sample, sequenced in a study of PD-L1 blockade in urothelial cancer. Time point reported: peripheral blood 6 weeks after treatment start. Assay used: immunoSEQ multiplex PCR; TCRdb lists only in-frame clones, some missing. The repertoire holds around 100,000 clones, 91% seen once, with around 4% in the top ten. The sample consisted of PBMCs, taken around atezolizumab (anti-PD-L1) treatment. These receptors were collected from a man aged 55 to 70 with urothelial cancer.

The chain links TRBV19 to TRBJ1-6; a weak D match, TRBD1 (6 bases). The CDR3 sequence is 13 residues long. Trimming pared 10 bases from V and 7 bases from J, leaving 14 bases between. Germline V CDR1 and CDR2: LNHDA, SQIVND (reference sequence). The CDR3, as DNA: TGTGCCACCCGGTTAGGGGGAAATTCACCCCTCCACTTT. Its protein is CATRLGGNSPLHF.

The CDR3 loop is CASSSVAGFYEQYF. CDR3 in DNA: TGTGCCAGCAGCTCTGTAGCGGGATTCTACGAGCAGTACTTC. J is TRBJ2-7 and V is TRBV11-2; TRBD2 matches at 8 bases. V dropped 4 bases and J dropped 3; count of bases not matched to a gene: 5. Germline V lookup: CDR1 SGHAT, CDR2 FQNNGV. The length of the CDR3 is 14 residues.

The chain links TRBV7-2 to TRBJ2-5, with TRBD2 matching 8 bases. The CDR3 spans 12 residues. With V trimmed by 1 base and J by 12 bases, 4 bases remained unmatched. Germline V gene data show CDR1 as SGHTA and CDR2 as FQGNSA. The CDR3 loop reads CASSLDSGAKYF. In DNA, the CDR3 is TGTGCCAGCAGCTTAGATAGCGGGGCCAAGTACTTC.

The chain links TRBV2 to TRBJ2-7; no definite D call. The germline V gene has CDR1 SNHLY and CDR2 FYNNEI. The CDR3 runs to 11 residues. V shed 7 bases and J shed 7 bases, with 11 bases lying between them. The CDR3 DNA reads as TGTGCCAGCACTCCGGAGCAGGAGCAGTACTTC. Translated: CASTPEQEQYF. The full variable domain, its missing parts supplied by reference TRBV2 and TRBJ2-7, is EPEVTQTPSHQVTQMGQEVILRCVPISNHLYFYWYRQILGQKVEFLVSFYNNEISEKSEIFDDQFSVERPDGSNFTLKIRSTKLEDSAMYFCASTPEQEQYFGPGTRLTVT.

J is TRBJ1-2 and V is TRBV7-9; 8 bases map to TRBD1. Germline CDR1 reads SEHNR; CDR2 reads FQNEAQ (reference sequence). The CDR3 has 17 residues. J was trimmed by 4 bases and V by 5 bases; bases with no gene match: 15. CDR3 DNA: TGTGCCAGCAGCCTAACATGGGACAGGACAAGCAGCTATGGCTACACCTTC. This sequence encodes CASSLTWDRTSSYGYTF.

This chain joins TRBV4-2 and TRBJ1-1; possibly TRBD1 for D (5 bases). CDR3 length: 13 residues. V was clipped by 4 bases and J by 6 bases, with 12 bases between them. Germline CDR1 reads LGHNA; CDR2 reads YNFKEQ. The CDR3 DNA reads TGTGCCAGCAGCCGAACAACAGGAGCTGAAGCTTTCTTT. Amino acids: CASSRTTGAEAFF.

This clone was counted only a few times. The chain uses TRBV4-1 and TRBJ1-2; D is unresolved. The CDR3 has 13 amino acids. Germline V gene sequence: CDR1 MGHRA, CDR2 YSYEKL. V lost 4 bases and J 2 bases, leaving 8 bases between the germline ends. This CDR3 is CASSLQTNYGYTF. CDR3 in DNA: TGCGCCAGCAGCCTTCAGACAAACTATGGCTACACCTTC.

The J gene is TRBJ2-1, the V gene TRBV29-1; D is perhaps TRBD2 (7 bases). The CDR3 length is 15 residues. Germline CDR1 reads SQVTM; CDR2 reads ANQGSEA. V lost 5 bases to trimming and J lost 9 bases, with 23 bases between them. This CDR3 is CSVRRAGGGTGEQFF. CDR3 in DNA: TGCAGCGTTAGGAGGGCTGGGGGGGGCACTGGTGAGCAGTTCTTC.

This chain connects TRBV5-4 to TRBJ1-1; D ambiguous. The V gene's germline CDR1 is SGHNT and CDR2 YYREEE (reference sequence). Deletions cut 3 bases from V and 8 bases from J, with 8 bases between. CDR3 length: 11 amino acids. DNA for the CDR3: TGTGCCAGCAGCTGGATCGGGGAAGCTTTCTTT. Amino acids: CASSWIGEAFF.

This clone was seen just once. The chain joins TRBV11-2 to TRBJ2-1; TRBD1 might be the D (6 bases). Germline CDR1 reads SGHAT; CDR2 reads FQNNGV. Between the trimmed V and J ends, which lost 11 bases and 9 bases, there was a span of 17 bases. This CDR3 is built from 12 residues. The chain's CDR3 is CASSRDNSEQFF. DNA of the CDR3: TGTGCCTCGTCCAGGGACAACAGTGAGCAGTTCTTC. The full variable domain, rest sourced from reference TRBV11-2 and TRBJ2-1, is EAGVAQSPRYKIIEKRQSVAFWCNPISGHATLYWYQQILGQGPKLLIQFQNNGVVDDSQLPKDRFSAERLKGVDSTLKIQPAKLEDSAVYLCASSRDNSEQFFGPGTRLTVL.

The J gene is TRBJ2-3, the V gene TRBV4-2; D remains unclear. V lost 0 bases to trimming and J lost 2 bases, with 12 bases between them. This CDR3 is built from 16 residues. Germline CDR1 and CDR2: LGHNA and YNFKEQ. As DNA, the CDR3 is TGTGCCAGCAGCCAAGAGGAGTACCCCTACACAGATACGCAGTATTTT. Protein: CASSQEEYPYTDTQYF.

The chain combines TRBV15 with TRBJ2-3; TRBD1 aligns across 7 bases. CDR3 length: 16 residues. V lost 1 base and J lost 4; bases outside the gene matches: 8. Per the germline V gene, CDR1 is LNHNV and CDR2 is YYDKDF (reference sequence). In nucleotides, the CDR3 is TGTGCCACCAGCAGAGCCGGGACAGTGGCTTCAGATACGCAGTATTTT. Residues: CATSRAGTVASDTQYF.

V gene TRBV5-1 combines with J gene TRBJ2-1; 14 bases are a match to TRBD2. V lost 2 bases and J lost 7; bases outside the gene matches: 11. From germline, CDR1 is SGHRS and CDR2 YFSETQ. The CDR3 runs to 18 residues. The chain's CDR3 is CASSFGLAGGRRMNEQFF. DNA of the CDR3: TGCGCCAGCAGCTTCGGACTAGCGGGGGGACGGCGTATGAATGAGCAGTTCTTC.

V is TRBV4-2 and J is TRBJ2-1; 8 nucleotides align to TRBD2. Germline CDR1 reads LGHNA; CDR2 reads YNFKEQ. Germline trimming cut 0 bases from V and 3 bases from J; bases unmatched to any gene: 4. CDR3 length: 16 residues. The CDR3 nucleotides are TGTGCCAGCAGCCAAGAGAGCGGGGGCCGCTACAATGAGCAGTTCTTC. This translates into CASSQESGGRYNEQFF.

This clone was seen just once. The chain joins TRBV4-2 to TRBJ2-3; D not resolved. The V gene lost 0 bases and the J gene lost 4 bases, with 8 bases spanning the gap. CDR1 is LGHNA and CDR2 is YNFKEQ in the germline V gene. The CDR3 loop spans 14 amino acids. CDR3 loop: CASSQDMASDTQYF. The CDR3 bases are TGTGCCAGCAGCCAAGATATGGCTTCAGATACGCAGTATTTT.

The chain employs TRBV7-6 and TRBJ2-7; 9 nucleotides line up with TRBD1. The CDR3 runs 14 residues. CDR1 is SGHVS, CDR2 FNYEAQ, per germline. Trimming removed 5 bases from V and 7 bases from J; junction bases left unmatched: 9. Here the CDR3 reads CASSVGQGLYEQYF. DNA for the CDR3: TGTGCCAGCAGCGTCGGACAGGGGCTTTATGAGCAGTACTTC.

V is TRBV30 and J is TRBJ2-3; 10 bases agree with TRBD2. This CDR3 spans 15 amino acids. Per the germline V gene, CDR1 is GTSNPN and CDR2 is SVGIG (reference sequence). After removal of 4 bases from V and 2 bases from J, the junction contained 6 bases not matched to a gene. CDR3 in amino acids: CAWNRLAGLTDTQYF. CDR3 nucleotide sequence: TGTGCCTGGAACCGACTAGCGGGCCTCACAGATACGCAGTATTTT.

The V call is TRBV28, the J call TRBJ2-1; 11 positions agree with TRBD1. This CDR3 is 15 amino acids long. V shed 8 bases and J 4 bases; nucleotides not matched to a gene: 7. The germline V gene encodes CDR1 MDHEN and CDR2 SYDVKM. CDR3 region: CASYLGTGGYNEQFF. The CDR3 bases are TGTGCCAGCTACCTCGGGACAGGGGGATACAATGAGCAGTTCTTC.

The chain couples TRBV7-9 to TRBJ1-5; tentatively, D is TRBD1 (5 bases). This CDR3 contains 14 residues. CDR1 is SEHNR and CDR2 is FQNEAQ in the germline V gene (reference sequence). The germline V and J ends were trimmed by 0 bases and 3 bases, with 6 bases remaining between them. The CDR3 protein is CASSLAGANQPQHF. In nucleotides, the CDR3 is TGTGCCAGCAGCTTAGCAGGGGCCAATCAGCCCCAGCATTTT. Full variable domain (remainder filled in from reference TRBV7-9 and TRBJ1-5): DTGVSQNPRHKITKRGQNVTFRCDPISEHNRLYWYRQTLGQGPEFLTYFQNEAQLEKSRLLSDRFSAERPKGSFSTLEIQRTEQGDSAMYLCASSLAGANQPQHFGDGTRLSIL.

The J gene is TRBJ1-1, the V gene TRBV5-1; 8 bases map to TRBD1. The CDR3 consists of 14 residues. V lost 3 bases to trimming and J lost 1 base; unmatched junction nucleotides: 2. Germline values: CDR1 SGHRS, CDR2 YFSETQ. The CDR3 loop reads CASSSGQGNTEAFF. In DNA, the CDR3 is TGCGCCAGCAGCTCCGGACAGGGGAACACTGAAGCTTTCTTT.

The rearrangement joins TRBV15 to TRBJ1-3, with TRBD1 matching over 9 bases. The CDR3 consists of 17 residues. Germline V gene lookup returns CDR1 LNHNV and CDR2 YYDKDF (reference sequence). V dropped 2 bases and J dropped 4; count of bases not matched to a gene: 9. The CDR3 loop is CATSRTRGDRAGNTIYF. The CDR3 DNA sequence: TGTGCCACCAGCAGAACGCGGGGGGACAGGGCAGGAAACACCATATATTTT.

The V gene is TRBV4-3, the J gene TRBJ1-2, with D unresolved. Germline CDR1 and CDR2: LGHNA and YSLEER. V lost 1 base and J 4 bases, leaving 19 bases between the germline ends. CDR3 length equals 17 residues. CDR3 in DNA: TGCGCCAGCAGCCAAGGCAGAGGGTGGTCTGGTAGCTATGGCTACACCTTC. Amino acids: CASSQGRGWSGSYGYTF.

The genes are TRBV7-2 and TRBJ1-1; the match to TRBD1 covers 10 bases. This CDR3 has 13 residues. Trimming cost V 9 bases and J 5 bases; bases outside gene matches: 6. Per germline, CDR1 SGHTA and CDR2 FQGNSA. The CDR3 DNA reads TGTGCCAGTAGACAGGGGGCAGGTACTGAAGCTTTCTTT. Translated, it gives CASRQGAGTEAFF.

In its sample, this clone was seen a few times. The chain recombines TRBV30 with TRBJ1-1; 10 bases fit TRBD1. This CDR3 comprises 13 residues. Germline V gene sequence: CDR1 GTSNPN, CDR2 SVGIG (reference sequence). V lost 2 bases to trimming and J lost 11 bases; unmatched junction nucleotides: 8. The CDR3 loop is CAWSRTGGTSAFF. The DNA of the CDR3 is TGTGCCTGGAGTCGGACAGGGGGGACGAGCGCTTTCTTT.

The chain links TRBV5-8 to TRBJ2-1; possible D gene TRBD1, 6 bases. CDR3 length: 15 amino acids. V was pared by 2 bases and J by 0 bases, with 9 bases between. Germline-derived CDR1 and CDR2 are SGHTS and YDEGEE. The CDR3 here is CASSLGDTSYNEQFF. In DNA form, the CDR3 reads TGTGCCAGCAGCTTAGGGGACACCTCCTACAATGAGCAGTTCTTC.

V usage is TRBV7-9 and J usage is TRBJ1-1; D is perhaps TRBD1 (5 bases). Trimming removed 1 base from V and 0 bases from J, with 12 bases in between. The germline gives CDR1 SEHNR, CDR2 FQNEAQ (reference sequence). The CDR3 loop spans 16 amino acids. The CDR3 protein is CASSLEAGGVNTEAFF. CDR3 sequence (DNA): TGTGCCAGCAGCTTAGAGGCGGGGGGGGTGAACACTGAAGCTTTCTTT.

The chain links TRBV7-9 to TRBJ2-5; 11 bases line up with TRBD2. Germline V gene data show CDR1 as SEHNR and CDR2 as FQNEAQ (reference sequence). V shed 5 bases, J shed 4 bases, and the junction held 6 bases outside the gene matches. This CDR3 contains 15 residues. CDR3 sequence: CASSLLAGGGETQYF. The CDR3 DNA is TGTGCCAGCAGCCTCTTAGCGGGAGGGGGAGAGACCCAGTACTTC.

This chain links TRBV7-2 with TRBJ2-7; 9 bases align to TRBD1. Germline values: CDR1 SGHTA, CDR2 FQGNSA. J lost 2 bases, V lost 5 bases, and 10 bases had no gene match. The CDR3 extends over 16 amino acids. The CDR3 region is CASSESRDRVPYEQYF. DNA for the CDR3: TGTGCCAGCAGCGAGTCGCGGGACAGGGTACCCTACGAGCAGTACTTC.

This chain connects TRBV12-5 to TRBJ2-4; D not resolved. CDR1 and CDR2 from the germline V gene are LGHNT and FRNRAP. The CDR3 loop spans 17 amino acids. V gave up 0 bases and J gave up 0 bases, with 12 bases separating them. The CDR3 DNA reads TGTGCTAGTGGTTTGGTAAGTAGGAGCTTAGCCAAAAACATTCAGTACTTC. Translated: CASGLVSRSLAKNIQYF.